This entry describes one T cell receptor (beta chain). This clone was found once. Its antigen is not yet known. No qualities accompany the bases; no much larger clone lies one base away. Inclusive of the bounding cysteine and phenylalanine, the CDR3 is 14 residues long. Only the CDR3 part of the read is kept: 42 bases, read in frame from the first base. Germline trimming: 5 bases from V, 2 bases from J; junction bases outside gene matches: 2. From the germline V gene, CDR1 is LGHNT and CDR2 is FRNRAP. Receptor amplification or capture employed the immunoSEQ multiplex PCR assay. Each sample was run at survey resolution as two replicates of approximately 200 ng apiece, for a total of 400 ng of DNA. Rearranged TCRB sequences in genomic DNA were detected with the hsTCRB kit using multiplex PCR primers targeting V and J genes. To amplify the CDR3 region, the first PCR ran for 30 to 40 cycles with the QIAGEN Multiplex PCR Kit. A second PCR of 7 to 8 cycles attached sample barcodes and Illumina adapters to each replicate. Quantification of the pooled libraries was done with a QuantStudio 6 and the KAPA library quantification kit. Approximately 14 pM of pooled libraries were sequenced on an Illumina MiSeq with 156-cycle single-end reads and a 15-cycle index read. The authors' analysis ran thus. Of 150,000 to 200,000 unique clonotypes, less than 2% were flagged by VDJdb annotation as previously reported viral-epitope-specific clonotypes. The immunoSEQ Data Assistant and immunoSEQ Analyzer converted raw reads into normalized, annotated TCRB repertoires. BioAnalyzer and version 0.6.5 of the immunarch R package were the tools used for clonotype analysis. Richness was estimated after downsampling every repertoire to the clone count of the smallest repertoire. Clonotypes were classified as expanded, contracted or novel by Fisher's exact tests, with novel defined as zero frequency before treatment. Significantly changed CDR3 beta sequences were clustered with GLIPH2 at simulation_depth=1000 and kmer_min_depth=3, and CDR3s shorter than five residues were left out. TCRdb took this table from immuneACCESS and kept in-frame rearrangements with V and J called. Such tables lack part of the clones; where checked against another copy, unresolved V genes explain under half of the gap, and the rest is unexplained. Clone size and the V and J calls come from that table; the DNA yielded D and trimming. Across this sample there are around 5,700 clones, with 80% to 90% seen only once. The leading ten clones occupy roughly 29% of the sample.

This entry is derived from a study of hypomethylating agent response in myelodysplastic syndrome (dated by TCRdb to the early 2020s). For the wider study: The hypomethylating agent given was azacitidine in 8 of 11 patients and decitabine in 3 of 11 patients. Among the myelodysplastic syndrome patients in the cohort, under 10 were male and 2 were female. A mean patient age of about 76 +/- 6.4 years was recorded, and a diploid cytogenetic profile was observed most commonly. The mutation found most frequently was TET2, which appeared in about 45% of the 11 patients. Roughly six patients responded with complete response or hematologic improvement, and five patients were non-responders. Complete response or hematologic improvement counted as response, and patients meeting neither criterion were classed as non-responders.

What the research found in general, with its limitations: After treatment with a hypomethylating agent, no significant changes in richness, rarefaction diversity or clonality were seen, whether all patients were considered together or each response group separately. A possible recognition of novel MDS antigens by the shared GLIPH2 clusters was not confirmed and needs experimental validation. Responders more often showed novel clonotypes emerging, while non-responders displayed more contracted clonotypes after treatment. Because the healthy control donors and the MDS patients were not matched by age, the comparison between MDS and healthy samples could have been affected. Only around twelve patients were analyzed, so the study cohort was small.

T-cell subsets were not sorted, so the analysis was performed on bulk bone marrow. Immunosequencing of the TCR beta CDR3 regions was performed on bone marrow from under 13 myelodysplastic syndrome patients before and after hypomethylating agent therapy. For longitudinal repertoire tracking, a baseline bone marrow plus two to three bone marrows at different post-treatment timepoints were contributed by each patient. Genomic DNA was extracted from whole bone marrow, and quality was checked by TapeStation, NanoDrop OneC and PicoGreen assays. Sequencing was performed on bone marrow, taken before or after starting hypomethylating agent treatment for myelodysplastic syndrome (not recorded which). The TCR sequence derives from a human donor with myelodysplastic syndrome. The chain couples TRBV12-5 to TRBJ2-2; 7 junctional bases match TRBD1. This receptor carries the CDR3 CASGRDSNTGELFF. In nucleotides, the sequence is TGTGCTAGTGGTCGGGACAGTAACACCGGGGAGCTGTTTTTT. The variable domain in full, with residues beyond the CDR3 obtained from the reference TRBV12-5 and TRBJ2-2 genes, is DARVTQTPRHKVTEMGQEVTMRCQPILGHNTVFWYRQTMMQGLELLAYFRNRAPLDDSGMPKDRFSAEMPDATLATLKIQPSEPRDSAVYFCASGRDSNTGELFFGEGSRLTVL.